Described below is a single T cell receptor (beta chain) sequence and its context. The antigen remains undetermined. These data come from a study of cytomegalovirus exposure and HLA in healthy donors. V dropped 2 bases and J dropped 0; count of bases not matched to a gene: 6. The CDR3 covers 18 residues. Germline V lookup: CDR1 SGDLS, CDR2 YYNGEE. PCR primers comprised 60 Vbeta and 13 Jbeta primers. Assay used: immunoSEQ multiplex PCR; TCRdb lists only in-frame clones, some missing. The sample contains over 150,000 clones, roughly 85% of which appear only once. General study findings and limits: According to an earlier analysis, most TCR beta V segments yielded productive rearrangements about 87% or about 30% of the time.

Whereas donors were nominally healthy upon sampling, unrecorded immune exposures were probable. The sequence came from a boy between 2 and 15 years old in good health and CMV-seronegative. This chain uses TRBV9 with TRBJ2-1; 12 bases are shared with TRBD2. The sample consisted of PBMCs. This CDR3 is CASSVGLAGPGSYNEQFF. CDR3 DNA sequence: TGTGCCAGCAGCGTCGGACTAGCGGGGCCGGGCTCCTACAATGAGCAGTTCTTC.